Below are 5 T cell receptor beta chains sequenced from a single sample in a study of OX40 agonist ivuxolimab in advanced cancers. The assay was immunoSEQ multiplex PCR, and TCRdb's table has in-frame clones only and misses some. The table includes tens of thousands of clones, approximately 86% detected once. The specimen comprised CD4+ or CD8+ T cells sorted from blood, sampled in a trial of the OX40 agonist ivuxolimab. The receptors here all came from an adult with an advanced solid tumor such as melanoma, head and neck, liver or kidney cancer.

This sequence joins TRBV5-6 and TRBJ1-2, with TRBD1 as a possible D gene (6 bases). The CDR3 sequence is 12 residues long. CDR1 and CDR2 from the germline V gene are SGHDT and YYEEEE. V was cut by 4 bases and J by 8 bases, with 12 bases left in between. CDR3 nucleotides: TGTGCCAGCAGCATCAGGGGCAGGGGCTACACCTTC. This translates into CASSIRGRGYTF.

This clone was observed a single time. This rearrangement joins TRBV5-1 to TRBJ1-2; D is unclear. This CDR3 has 15 residues. Trimming removed 2 bases from V and 4 bases from J, with 15 bases in between. Germline V gene lookup returns CDR1 SGHRS and CDR2 YFSETQ. CDR3 in DNA: TGCGCCAGCAGCTTCCAACTCGGTTTGGGCTATGGCTACACCTTC. Translated: CASSFQLGLGYGYTF.

The chain has TRBV5-4 and TRBJ2-1, with 8 positions matching TRBD2. J gave up 2 bases and V 0 bases, and 4 bases lay outside the gene matches. CDR3 size: 16 residues. Germline V gene sequence: CDR1 SGHNT, CDR2 YYREEE (reference sequence). CDR3 region: CASSLGATSAYNEQFF. The CDR3 DNA is TGTGCCAGCAGCTTGGGGGCGACTAGCGCCTACAATGAGCAGTTCTTC.

The rearrangement joins TRBV6-1 to TRBJ1-2; a possible D gene is TRBD1 (5 bases). Trimming stripped 2 bases from V and 1 base from J, with 11 bases between. The CDR3 is 15 amino acids. Germline lookup yields CDR1 MNHNS and CDR2 SASEGT. The CDR3 loop reads CASSERDGRNYGYTF. In DNA form, the CDR3 reads TGTGCCAGCAGTGAACGGGACGGTCGTAACTATGGCTACACCTTC.

This clone came up a few times. V gene TRBV6-1 combines with J gene TRBJ1-6; D unresolved. Germline CDR1 MNHNS, CDR2 SASEGT. The CDR3 loop spans 16 amino acids. V was trimmed by 2 bases and J by 9 bases, leaving 17 bases between them. The CDR3 bases are TGTGCCAGCAGTGAATGGGTGTCAGCGGACGGTTCACCCCTCCACTTT. Its protein product is CASSEWVSADGSPLHF.